One and the same sample provided the 10 T cell receptor beta chains below, sequenced in a study of CD8+CD57+ T cells in acquired aplastic anemia. Genomic DNA constituted the template upon which TCR beta VDJ and CDR3 profiling was performed. One entry per CDR3 protein, called by TCRdb with MiXCR from the reads. The table records about 210,000 distinct CDR3 sequences, approximately 35% of them present only once. The sample taken for sequencing was sorted CD4+, CD8+, or CD8+CD57+ T cells (not recorded which) from PBMCs. The receptors derive from a human donor in good health, serving as a control.

This clonotype was detected many times. This chain connects TRBV5-1 to TRBJ2-7; possibly TRBD1 for D (7 bases). Trimming pared 5 bases from V and 6 bases from J, leaving 15 bases between. CDR3 length equals 13 residues. Germline CDR1 is SGHRS and CDR2 is YFSETQ. Written as DNA, the CDR3 is TGCGCCAGCAGGGAGGGGGCCGGGGGCGAGCAGTACTTC. Protein sequence: CASREGAGGEQYF.

A word on this clonotype: With a much larger clone just one base away, this may be a read error. The chain carries TRBV5-4 and TRBJ1-1; no definite D call. CDR3 length: 15 residues. The V gene's germline CDR1 is SGHNT and CDR2 YYREEE (reference sequence). CDR3 sequence: CASSLGRTMNIEAFF. CDR3 DNA: TGTGCCAGCAGCTTGGGGCGGACCATGAACATTGAAGCTTTCTTT.

This clonotype was seen repeatedly, ten times or more. CDR3 nucleotides: TGTGCCAGCAGCCCGAGAGCGGGAGCCTACGAGCAGTACTTC. Translating it yields CASSPRAGAYEQYF. The chain has TRBV7-9 and TRBJ2-7, with 8 bases that match TRBD2. After removal of 5 bases from V and 2 bases from J, the junction contained 5 bases not matched to a gene. CDR3 length: 14 residues. Germline V gene lookup returns CDR1 SEHNR and CDR2 FQNEAQ (reference sequence).

Details on this clonotype: A much more abundant neighbour one base away suggests this may be a read error. The chain has TRBV12-3 or TRBV12-4 and TRBJ1-1; no definite D call. With 6 bases removed from V and 1 base from J, the gap between germline ends came to 12 bases. The CDR3 consists of 14 residues. CDR3 in amino acids: CASSRSSSNTEAFF. The CDR3 DNA reads TGTGCCAGCAGCCGGAGTTCGTCGAACACTGAAGCTTTCTTT.

At least ten counts were recorded for this clonotype. The chain has TRBV2 and TRBJ2-1, with 8 bases matching TRBD2. V shed 5 bases, J shed 0 bases, and the junction held 3 bases outside the gene matches. The germline CDR1 and CDR2 sequences are SNHLY and FYNNEI. The CDR3 runs 15 residues. The CDR3 bases are TGTGCCAGCAGTCGACTAGCGAACTCCTACAATGAGCAGTTCTTC. It encodes CASSRLANSYNEQFF. The variable domain in full, with the rest retrieved from reference TRBV2 and TRBJ2-1, is EPEVTQTPSHQVTQMGQEVILRCVPISNHLYFYWYRQILGQKVEFLVSFYNNEISEKSEIFDDQFSVERPDGSNFTLKIRSTKLEDSAMYFCASSRLANSYNEQFFGPGTRLTVL.

The chain employs TRBV29-1 and TRBJ2-1; D possibly corresponds to TRBD2 (5 bases). Germline CDR1 reads SQVTM; CDR2 reads ANQGSEA. V lost 7 bases and J 12 bases, leaving 7 bases between the germline ends. This CDR3 is 8 amino acids long. CDR3 sequence reads: CSGLAQFF. CDR3 nucleotide sequence: TGCAGCGGGCTAGCGCAGTTCTTC.

This chain uses TRBV30 with TRBJ2-3; 11 positions match TRBD2. Germline assignment: CDR1 GTSNPN and CDR2 SVGIG (reference sequence). The CDR3 is made up of 14 amino acids. Trimming took 5 bases from V and 3 from J; bases not matched to a gene: 4. CDR3 protein: CAWATSGRTDTQYF. DNA for the CDR3: TGTGCCTGGGCTACTAGCGGGAGAACAGATACGCAGTATTTT.

This clonotype has a count of ten or more. This rearrangement joins TRBV7-6 to TRBJ2-7; 7 bases are shared with TRBD1. The CDR3 contains 13 residues. Germline CDR1 is SGHVS and CDR2 is FNYEAQ. V was pared by 1 base and J by 4 bases, with 1 base of the junction left unmatched. The CDR3: CASSLEQGYEQYF. CDR3 bases: TGTGCCAGCAGCTTAGAACAGGGGTACGAGCAGTACTTC.

This clonotype was seen a handful of times. The chain recombines TRBV4-2 with TRBJ2-1; 9 nucleotides line up with TRBD2. The germline gives CDR1 LGHNA, CDR2 YNFKEQ. The V gene end was trimmed by 3 bases and the J gene end by 4 bases; junction bases not matched to a gene: 4. This CDR3 region has 15 residues. CDR3 sequence (DNA): TGTGCCAGCAGCCATGCACTAGCGGGTTACAATGAGCAGTTCTTC. Protein sequence: CASSHALAGYNEQFF.

There are a few counts of this clonotype. The gene calls are TRBV7-3 and TRBJ2-2; the D gene is possibly TRBD2 (6 bases). CDR3 length: 16 amino acids. Trimming took off 3 bases at V and 1 base at J, with 12 bases between the two ends. CDR1 SGHTA and CDR2 FQGTGA come from the germline V gene. The DNA for the CDR3 is TGTGCCAGCAGCTTCACCGGGACTGTGAACACCGGGGAGCTGTTTTTT. This encodes CASSFTGTVNTGELFF.